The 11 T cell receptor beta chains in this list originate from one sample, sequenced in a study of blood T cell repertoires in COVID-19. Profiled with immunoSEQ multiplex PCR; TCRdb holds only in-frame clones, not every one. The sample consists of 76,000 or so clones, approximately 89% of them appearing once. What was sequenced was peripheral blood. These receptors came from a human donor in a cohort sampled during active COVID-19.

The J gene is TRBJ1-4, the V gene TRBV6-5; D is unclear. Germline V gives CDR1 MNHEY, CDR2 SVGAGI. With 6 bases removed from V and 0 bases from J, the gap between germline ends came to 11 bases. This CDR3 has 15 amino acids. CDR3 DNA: TGTGCCAGCAGCGTCAACCCAGCAACTAATGAAAAACTGTTTTTT. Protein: CASSVNPATNEKLFF.

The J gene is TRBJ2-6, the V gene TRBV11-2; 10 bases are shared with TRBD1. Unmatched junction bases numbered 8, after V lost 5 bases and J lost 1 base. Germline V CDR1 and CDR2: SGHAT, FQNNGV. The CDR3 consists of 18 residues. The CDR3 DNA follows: TGTGCCAGCAGCACCCGGGACAGGGGTGAATCTGGGGCCAACGTCCTGACTTTC. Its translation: CASSTRDRGESGANVLTF. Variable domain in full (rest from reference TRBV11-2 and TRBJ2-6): EAGVAQSPRYKIIEKRQSVAFWCNPISGHATLYWYQQILGQGPKLLIQFQNNGVVDDSQLPKDRFSAERLKGVDSTLKIQPAKLEDSAVYLCASSTRDRGESGANVLTFGAGSRLTVL.

CDR3 sequence: CASSLDPSRTGMKQYF. In nucleotides, the CDR3 is TGCGCCAGCAGCCTAGACCCGTCCCGGACAGGGATGAAGCAGTACTTC. This chain connects TRBV4-1 to TRBJ2-7, with 8 bases fitting TRBD1. V trimming: 4 bases; J trimming: 8 bases; junction bases outside the gene matches: 16. CDR3 length: 16 residues. Germline V CDR1 and CDR2: MGHRA, YSYEKL.

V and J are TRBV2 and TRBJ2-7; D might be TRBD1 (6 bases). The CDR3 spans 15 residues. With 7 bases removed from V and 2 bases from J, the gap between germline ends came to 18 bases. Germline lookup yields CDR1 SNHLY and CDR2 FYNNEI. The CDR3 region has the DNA TGTGCCAGCACACCGGACAGCGGCAGAGCCTACGAGCAGTACTTC. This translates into CASTPDSGRAYEQYF.

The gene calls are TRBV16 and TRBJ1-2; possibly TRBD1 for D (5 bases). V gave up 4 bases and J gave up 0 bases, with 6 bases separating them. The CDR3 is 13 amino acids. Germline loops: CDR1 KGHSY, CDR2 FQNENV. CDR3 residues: CASSPGANYGYTF. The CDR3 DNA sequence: TGTGCCAGCAGCCCGGGGGCTAACTATGGCTACACCTTC.

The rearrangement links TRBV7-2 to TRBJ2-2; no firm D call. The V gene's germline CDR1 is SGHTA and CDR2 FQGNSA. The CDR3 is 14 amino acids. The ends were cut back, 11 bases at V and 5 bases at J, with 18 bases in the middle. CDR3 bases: TGTGCCGGGCGCCCCCAGGCAGGTACCGGGGAGCTGTTTTTT. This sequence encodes CAGRPQAGTGELFF.

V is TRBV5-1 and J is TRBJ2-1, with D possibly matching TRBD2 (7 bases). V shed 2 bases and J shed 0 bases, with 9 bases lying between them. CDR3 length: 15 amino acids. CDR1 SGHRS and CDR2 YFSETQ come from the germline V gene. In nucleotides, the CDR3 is TGCGCCAGCAGCTTTGGGGGGGCCTCCTACAATGAGCAGTTCTTC. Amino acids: CASSFGGASYNEQFF. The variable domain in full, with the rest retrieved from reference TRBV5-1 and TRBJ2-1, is KAGVTQTPRYLIKTRGQQVTLSCSPISGHRSVSWYQQTPGQGLQFLFEYFSETQRNKGNFPGRFSGRQFSNSRSEMNVSTLELGDSALYLCASSFGGASYNEQFFGPGTRLTVL.

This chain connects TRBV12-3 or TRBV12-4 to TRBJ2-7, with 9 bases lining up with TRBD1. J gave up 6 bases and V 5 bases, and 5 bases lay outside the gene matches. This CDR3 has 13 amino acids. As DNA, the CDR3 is TGTGCCAGCAGTCTGACAGGGGGGTCCGAGCAGTACTTC. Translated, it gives CASSLTGGSEQYF.

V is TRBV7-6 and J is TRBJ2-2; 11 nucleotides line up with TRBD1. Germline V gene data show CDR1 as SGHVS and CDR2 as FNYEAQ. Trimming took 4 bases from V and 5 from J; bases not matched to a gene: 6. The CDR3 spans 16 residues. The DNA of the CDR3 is TGTGCCAGCAGCTCGTGGGGACAGGGGGAGACCGGGGAGCTGTTTTTT. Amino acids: CASSSWGQGETGELFF. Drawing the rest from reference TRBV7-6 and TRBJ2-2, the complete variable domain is GAGVSQSPRYKVTKRGQDVALRCDPISGHVSLYWYRQALGQGPEFLTYFNYEAQQDKSGLPNDRFSAERPEGSISTLTIQRTEQRDSAMYRCASSSWGQGETGELFFGEGSRLTVL.

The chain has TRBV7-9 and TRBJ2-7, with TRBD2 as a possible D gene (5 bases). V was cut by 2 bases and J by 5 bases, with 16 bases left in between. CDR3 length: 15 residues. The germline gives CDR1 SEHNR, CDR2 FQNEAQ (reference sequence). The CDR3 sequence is CASSLPSLSRDEQYF. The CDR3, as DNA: TGTGCCAGCAGCTTACCGTCCCTGTCGAGGGACGAGCAGTACTTC.

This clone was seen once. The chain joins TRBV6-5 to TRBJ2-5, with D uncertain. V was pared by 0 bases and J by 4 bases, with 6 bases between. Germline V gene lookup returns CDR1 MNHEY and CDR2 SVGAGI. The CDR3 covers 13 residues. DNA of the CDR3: TGTGCCAGCAGTTACTCTCTCGGAGAGACCCAGTACTTC. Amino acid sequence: CASSYSLGETQYF.